This TCR beta chain is from a study of blood T cell repertoires in COVID-19. Overall study: Sites in the United States, Italy and Spain provided acute and convalescent COVID-19 samples. The analysed material was cDNA or gDNA that came from T cells, B-cell-depleted T cells, or PBMCs.

Assay used: immunoSEQ multiplex PCR; TCRdb lists only in-frame clones, some missing. The sample contains around 140,000 clones, more than 70% of which appear only once. The sample comprised peripheral blood. The TCR was taken from a human donor in a cohort sampled during active COVID-19.

The CDR3 region has the DNA TGTGCCTGGAGCGGGACTAGCGTCTGGCAAGAGACCCAGTACTTC. Amino acids: CAWSGTSVWQETQYF. This rearrangement joins TRBV30 to TRBJ2-5; 10 bases agree with TRBD2. The germline V gene has CDR1 GTSNPN and CDR2 SVGIG (reference sequence). The CDR3 is 15 amino acids. V shed 3 bases and J 2 bases; nucleotides not matched to a gene: 6.